This TCR beta chain was sequenced during a study of graft-versus-host responses after intestinal transplantation. J lost 2 bases, V lost 5 bases, and 7 bases had no gene match. Germline CDR1 reads MGHRA; CDR2 reads YSYEKL. The CDR3 is 16 residues long. Assay used: immunoSEQ multiplex PCR; TCRdb lists only in-frame clones, some missing. The table includes tens of thousands of clones, roughly 89% detected once. This TCR derives from a human patient who received an intestinal transplant, so some T cells may come from the graft donor. This chain links TRBV4-1 with TRBJ2-3, with 10 bases aligning to TRBD1. The material sequenced was PBMCs, taken approximately 65 days after intestinal transplantation. The CDR3 here is CASSLPGQGSTDTQYF. CDR3 DNA: TGCGCCAGCAGCTTACCGGGACAGGGGTCCACAGATACGCAGTATTTT.